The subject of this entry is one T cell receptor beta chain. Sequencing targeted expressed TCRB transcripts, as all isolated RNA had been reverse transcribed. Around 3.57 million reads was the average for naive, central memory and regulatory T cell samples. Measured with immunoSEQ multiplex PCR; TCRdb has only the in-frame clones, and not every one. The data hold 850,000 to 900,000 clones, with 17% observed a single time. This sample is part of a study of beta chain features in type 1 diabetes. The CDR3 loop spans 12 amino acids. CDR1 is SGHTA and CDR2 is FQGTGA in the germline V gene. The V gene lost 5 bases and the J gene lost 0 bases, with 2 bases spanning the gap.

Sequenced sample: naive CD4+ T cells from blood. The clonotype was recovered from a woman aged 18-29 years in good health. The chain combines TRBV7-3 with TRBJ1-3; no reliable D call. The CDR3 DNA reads TGTGCCAGCAGCCTCTCTGGAAACACCATATATTTT. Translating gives CASSLSGNTIYF.